The TCR beta chain described here comes from a study of human T cells and chemical hapten exposure. Study at large: Patients, mostly women, had alopecia areata, alopecia totalis or alopecia universalis. Regarding the study as a whole: Since the donors had alopecia, their immune response may not be the same as that of healthy people.

As concerns this clonotype: Its cognate antigen is unknown.

V lost 3 bases, J lost 6 bases, and 10 bases lay in between. This CDR3 spans 12 amino acids. Germline values: CDR1 SQVTM, CDR2 ANQGSEA. Treatment here: therapeutic diphenylcyclopropenone sensitization with weekly scalp DPC. The total RNA was obtained from whole blood that was not fractionated. Each cDNA molecule in the library carried unique molecular identifiers. One entry per CDR3 protein, called by TCRdb with MiXCR from the reads. The table has some 4,900 distinct CDR3 sequences, around half seen once. V is TRBV29-1 and J is TRBJ2-3, with a tentative D call TRBD2 (6 bases). This receptor was obtained from an adult with alopecia areata. Some clones in this sample may be carry-over from other donors' samples. This table probably holds off-target reads from a library built for another chain. Source: whole blood, taken before DPC sensitization or 2, 6, or about 24 weeks after (not recorded which). The CDR3 is CSVEEGIDTQYF. As DNA, the CDR3 is TGCAGCGTTGAGGAGGGGATTGATACGCAGTATTTT.